Listed below are T cell receptor beta chains from one sample, sequenced in a study of T cell responses to AZD1222 COVID-19 vaccine. Assay: immunoSEQ multiplex PCR; the TCRdb copy retains only in-frame clones and omits some. The top ten hold around 30% of the sample, which has 70,000 to 95,000 clones, around 93% seen once. The sequenced sample was peripheral blood, obtained 28 days after the second AZD1222 dose. These receptors came from an adult who received the AZD1222 COVID-19 vaccine. Both conserved end residues are trimmed from each CDR3. Fields, in order: V gene, CDR3 protein.

TRBV4-2 | ASSPVPGPNYEQY
TRBV6-2/TRBV6-3 | ASSYGGTFTGELF
TRBV11-2 | ASSFLAGGPEETQY
TRBV5-4 | ASSLLLGNTGELF
TRBV5-1 | ASSLGPGTGGWDEQF
TRBV28 | ASSLLKLSGDLSPEKLF
TRBV9 | ASSVDASEQF
TRBV19 | ASSKVRSGQGETQY
TRBV27 | ASTIRTGGYEQY
TRBV28 | ASSLGARVRPAGGSYNEQF
TRBV5-1 | ASSLGLNYGYT
TRBV5-5 | ASSRDYLSTGELF
TRBV5-1 | ASSFAGTGNTGELF
TRBV15 | ATSRDTGDRRSYNEQF
TRBV28 | ASSSGQETYEQY
TRBV3-1/TRBV3-2 | ASSQAGTGKNEQF
TRBV12-5 | ASGPDRAHNEKLF
TRBV27 | ASSPRRVGLLYNSPLH
TRBV13 | ASSLSGGTYRNEQY
TRBV7-9 | ASSLGNMNTEAF
TRBV9 | ASSPRSGETYEQY
TRBV19 | ASSMGESSYEQY
TRBV6-5 | ASRPAVTGFTTQY
TRBV29-1 | SVGLAGREQF
TRBV20-1 | SANTGTEQY
TRBV13 | ASSRLAGDLREQF
TRBV11-3 | ASSFGTDSPLH
TRBV18 | ASSGLYTDTQY
TRBV18 | ASSPRTAANTGELF
TRBV24-1 | ATSDLKPGTSDTDTQY
TRBV6-5 | ASSNTEAF
TRBV6-4 | ASSDSGGSTDTQY
TRBV19 | ASSILRGTDTQY
TRBV19 | ASSTQSGGPQH
TRBV18 | ASSRLAGDMSSYNEQF
TRBV4-2 | ASSQDRGGGYNQPQH
TRBV28 | ASSLLGAYGKLF
TRBV19 | ASSTSGGRVETQY
TRBV9 | ASSVGLAGDIDTQY
TRBV19 | ASWGTANTGELF
TRBV19 | ASRSGPGVIEQF
TRBV6-1 | ASSEVGNEQY
TRBV7-2 | ASMLSYSGSTDTQY
TRBV4-1 | ASSQDLGGSNEKLF
TRBV19 | ASSITDPITNYGYT
TRBV7-9 | ASSPRSGKPQH
TRBV5-1 | ASSPQPTYNEQF
TRBV5-4 | ASGLSGVSGELF
TRBV28 | ASSPRRTGARETQY
TRBV7-2 | ASSLQGQGPWETQY
TRBV19 | ASSTTLDSVETEAF
TRBV6-5 | ASSYQGGYT
TRBV11-3 | ASSPEPNTGELF
TRBV5-1 | ASYPGGANTGELF
TRBV11-2 | ASSYDRSSYNEQF